Reported below is one T cell receptor beta chain. Its antigen is as yet unknown. This record belongs to a study of cytomegalovirus exposure and HLA in healthy donors. This CDR3 is built from 13 residues. V was trimmed by 2 bases and J by 8 bases, leaving 12 bases between them. Germline CDR1 SNHLY, CDR2 FYNNEI. PCR used 60 Vbeta primers and 13 Jbeta primers. TCRdb's table, derived via immunoSEQ multiplex PCR, lists solely in-frame clones and lacks some. The sample carries 100,000 to 150,000 clones, over 60% recorded once. Study results and caveats: The productive fraction for most TCR beta V segments was about 87% or about 30% in an earlier analysis. In a later analysis, most CMV-associated TCR beta chains appeared HLA-restricted. After further analysis at a later stage, 16,951 TCR beta sequences were associated with HLA alleles at 0.05 false discovery rate.

The sample was PBMCs. This rearrangement joins TRBV2 to TRBJ1-1; possible D gene TRBD1, 5 bases. This sequence originates from a female donor in good health and CMV-seronegative. Here the CDR3 reads CASSEMTASEAFF. The CDR3 DNA sequence: TGTGCCAGCAGTGAAATGACAGCTTCAGAAGCTTTCTTT.